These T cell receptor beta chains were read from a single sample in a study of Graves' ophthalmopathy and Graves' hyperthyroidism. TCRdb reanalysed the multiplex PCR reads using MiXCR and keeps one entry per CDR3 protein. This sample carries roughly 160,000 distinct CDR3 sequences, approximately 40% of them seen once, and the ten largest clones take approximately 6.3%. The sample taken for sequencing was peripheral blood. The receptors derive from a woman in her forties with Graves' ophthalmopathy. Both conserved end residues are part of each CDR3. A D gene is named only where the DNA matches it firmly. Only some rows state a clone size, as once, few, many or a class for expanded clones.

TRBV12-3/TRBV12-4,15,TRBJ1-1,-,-,TGTGCCAGCAGTTACTCGGGAGGGGTTGGGACTGAAGCTTTCTTT,CASSYSGGVGTEAFF
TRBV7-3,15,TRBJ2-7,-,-,TGTGCCAGCAGCTTTGGCTTAGCTTCCTCCTACGAGCAGTACTTC,CASSFGLASSYEQYF
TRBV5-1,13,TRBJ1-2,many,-,TGCGCCAGCAGCTCCGACGGAAACTATGGCTACACCTTC,CASSSDGNYGYTF
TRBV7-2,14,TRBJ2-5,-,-,TGTGCCAGCAGCTTAGCCCGGCTGCAAGAGACCCAGTACTTC,CASSLARLQETQYF
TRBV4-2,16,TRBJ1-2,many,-,TGTGCCAGCAGCCAAGATCATCAAAGGATTAACTGTGGCTACACCTTC,CASSQDHQRINCGYTF
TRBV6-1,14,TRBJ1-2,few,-,TGTGCCAGCAGTGAGAGCCATCAGATTTATGGCTACACCTTC,CASSESHQIYGYTF
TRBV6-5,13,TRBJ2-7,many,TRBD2,TGTGCCAGCTATCGGGGGGATTCCTACGAGCAGTACTTC,CASYRGDSYEQYF
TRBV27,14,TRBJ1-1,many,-,TGTGCCAGCAGTTTACGGACGCAGAACACTGAAGCTTTCTTT,CASSLRTQNTEAFF
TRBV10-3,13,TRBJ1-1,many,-,TGTGCCATCAGCGTCAATCCTAACACTGAAGCTTTCTTT,CAISVNPNTEAFF
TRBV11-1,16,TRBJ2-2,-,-,TGTGCCAGCAGTTCGGTGCGGACCCTAAACACCGGGGAGCTGTTTTTT,CASSSVRTLNTGELFF
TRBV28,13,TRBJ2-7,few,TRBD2,TGTGCCAGTTCCGGGACTAGCCCCTACGAGCAGTACTTC,CASSGTSPYEQYF
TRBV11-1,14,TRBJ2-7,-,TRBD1,TGTGCCAGCAGCTTAGTGGACAGGGGATACGAGCAGTACTTC,CASSLVDRGYEQYF
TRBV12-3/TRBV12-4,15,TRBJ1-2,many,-,TGTGCCAGCAGTTTCGAGCAGGGGAGTATCTATGGCTACACCTTC,CASSFEQGSIYGYTF
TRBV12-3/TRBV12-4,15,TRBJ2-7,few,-,TGTGCCAGCAGAGAAGAACTAGTTGGGGTTCACGAGCAGTACTTC,CASREELVGVHEQYF
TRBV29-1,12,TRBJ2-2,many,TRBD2,TGCAGCGTTGCTGGGGGGGCCGGGGAGCTGTTTTTT,CSVAGGAGELFF
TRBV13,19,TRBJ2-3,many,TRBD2,TGTGCCAGCAGCCTCCGTGGTTCTCGCCTTAGCGGGGGCACAGATACGCAGTATTTT,CASSLRGSRLSGGTDTQYF
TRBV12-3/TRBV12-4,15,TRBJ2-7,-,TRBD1,TGTGCCAGCAGTTTCCTTTGGACAGGGATTGGCGAGCAGTACTTC,CASSFLWTGIGEQYF
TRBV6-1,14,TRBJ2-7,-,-,TGTGCCAGCAGTGAACAGGGTCGAACCTACGAGCAGTACTTC,CASSEQGRTYEQYF
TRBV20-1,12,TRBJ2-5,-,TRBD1,TGCAGTGCTATAGGACAGGGAGGGACCCAGTACTTC,CSAIGQGGTQYF
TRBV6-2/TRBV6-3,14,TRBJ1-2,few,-,TGTGCCAGCAGTTATGAGCCAGGGGACTATGGCTACACCTTC,CASSYEPGDYGYTF
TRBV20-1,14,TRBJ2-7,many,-,TGCAGTGCCCAACGGGACACCAGCGTCTACGAGCAGTACTTC,CSAQRDTSVYEQYF
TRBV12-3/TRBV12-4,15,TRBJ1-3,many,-,TGTGCCAGCAAACTTACCGGGATCTCTGGAAACACCATATATTTT,CASKLTGISGNTIYF
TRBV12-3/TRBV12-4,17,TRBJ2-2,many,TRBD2,TGTGCCAGCAGCTACCCAAGTGGAGCGGGGGGGCCCGGGGAGCTGTTTTTT,CASSYPSGAGGPGELFF